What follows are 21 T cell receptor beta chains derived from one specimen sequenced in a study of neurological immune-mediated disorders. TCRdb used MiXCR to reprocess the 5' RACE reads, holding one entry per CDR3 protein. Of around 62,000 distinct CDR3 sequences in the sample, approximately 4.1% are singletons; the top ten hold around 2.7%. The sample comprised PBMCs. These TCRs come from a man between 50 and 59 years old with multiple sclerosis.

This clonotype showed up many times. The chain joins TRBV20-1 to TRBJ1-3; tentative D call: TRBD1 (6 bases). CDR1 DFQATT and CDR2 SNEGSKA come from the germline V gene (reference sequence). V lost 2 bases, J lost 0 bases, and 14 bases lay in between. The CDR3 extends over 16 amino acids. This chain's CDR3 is CSARRGGLTSGNTIYF. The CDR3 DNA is TGCAGTGCTAGAAGAGGGGGGCTGACCTCTGGAAACACCATATATTTT.

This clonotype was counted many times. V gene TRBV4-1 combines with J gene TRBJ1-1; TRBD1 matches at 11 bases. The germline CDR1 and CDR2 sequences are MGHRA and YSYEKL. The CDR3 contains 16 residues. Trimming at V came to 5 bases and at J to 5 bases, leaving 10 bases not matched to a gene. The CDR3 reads CASSARDRGRKTEAFF. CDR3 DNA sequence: TGCGCCAGCAGCGCCCGGGACAGGGGGAGGAAAACTGAAGCTTTCTTT.

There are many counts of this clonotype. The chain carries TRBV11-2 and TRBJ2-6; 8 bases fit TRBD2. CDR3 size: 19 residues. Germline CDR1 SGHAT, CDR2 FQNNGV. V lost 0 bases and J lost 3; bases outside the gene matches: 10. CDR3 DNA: TGTGCCAGCAGCTTAGATCGGGGGGGCGCCGGGCATGGGGCCAACGTCCTGACTTTC. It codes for CASSLDRGGAGHGANVLTF.

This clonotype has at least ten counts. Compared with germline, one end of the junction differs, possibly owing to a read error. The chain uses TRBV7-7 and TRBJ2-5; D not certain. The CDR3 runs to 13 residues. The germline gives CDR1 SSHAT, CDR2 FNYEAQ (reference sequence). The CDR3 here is CASSLEVQETQYF. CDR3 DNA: TGTGCTAGCAGCTTAGAAGTCCAAGAGACCCAGTACTTC.

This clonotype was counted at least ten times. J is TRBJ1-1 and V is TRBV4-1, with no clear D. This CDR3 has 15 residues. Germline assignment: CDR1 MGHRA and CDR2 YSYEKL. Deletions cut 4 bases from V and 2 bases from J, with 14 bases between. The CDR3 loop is CASSRLIGPNTEAFF. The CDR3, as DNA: TGCGCCAGCAGCCGACTCATAGGACCCAACACTGAAGCTTTCTTT.

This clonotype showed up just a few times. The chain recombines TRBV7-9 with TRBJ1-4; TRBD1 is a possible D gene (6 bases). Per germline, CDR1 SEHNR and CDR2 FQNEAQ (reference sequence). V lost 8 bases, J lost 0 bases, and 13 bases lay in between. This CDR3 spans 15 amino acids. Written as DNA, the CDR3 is TGTGCCAGCGGTTCAGGGGTTACAACTAATGAAAAACTGTTTTTT. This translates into CASGSGVTTNEKLFF.

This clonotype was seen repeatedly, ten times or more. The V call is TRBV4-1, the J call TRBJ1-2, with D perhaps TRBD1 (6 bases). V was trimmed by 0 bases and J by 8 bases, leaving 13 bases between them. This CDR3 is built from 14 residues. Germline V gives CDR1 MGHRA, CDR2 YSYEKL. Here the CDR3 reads CASSQDQGLGGYTF. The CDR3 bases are TGCGCCAGCAGCCAAGATCAGGGGCTGGGGGGCTACACCTTC.

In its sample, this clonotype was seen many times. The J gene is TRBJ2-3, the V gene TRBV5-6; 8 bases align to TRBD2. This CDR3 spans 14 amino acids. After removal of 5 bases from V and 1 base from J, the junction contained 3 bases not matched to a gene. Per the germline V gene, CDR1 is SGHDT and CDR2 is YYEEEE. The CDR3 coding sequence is TGTGCCAGCAGGTTGCGGGGGGGCACAGATACGCAGTATTTT. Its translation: CASRLRGGTDTQYF. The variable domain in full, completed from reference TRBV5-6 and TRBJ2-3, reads DAGVTQSPTHLIKTRGQQVTLRCSPKSGHDTVSWYQQALGQGPQFIFQYYEEEERQRGNFPDRFSGHQFPNYSSELNVNALLLGDSALYLCASRLRGGTDTQYFGPGTRLTVL.

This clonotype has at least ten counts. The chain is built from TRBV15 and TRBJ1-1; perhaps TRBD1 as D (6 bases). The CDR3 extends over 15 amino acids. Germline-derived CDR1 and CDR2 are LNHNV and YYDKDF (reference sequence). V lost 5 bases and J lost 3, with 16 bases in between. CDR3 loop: CATSQGMGHDTEAFF. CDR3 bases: TGTGCCACCAGCCAGGGGATGGGGCACGACACTGAAGCTTTCTTT.

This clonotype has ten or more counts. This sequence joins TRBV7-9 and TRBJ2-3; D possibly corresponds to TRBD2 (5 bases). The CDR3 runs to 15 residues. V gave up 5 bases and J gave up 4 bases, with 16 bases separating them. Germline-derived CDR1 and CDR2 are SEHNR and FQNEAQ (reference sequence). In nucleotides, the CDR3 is TGTGCCAGCAGCCCCAAGCGGCGTTTAGCAGATACGCAGTATTTT. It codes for CASSPKRRLADTQYF. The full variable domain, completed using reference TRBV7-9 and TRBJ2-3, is DTGVSQNPRHKITKRGQNVTFRCDPISEHNRLYWYRQTLGQGPEFLTYFQNEAQLEKSRLLSDRFSAERPKGSFSTLEIQRTEQGDSAMYLCASSPKRRLADTQYFGPGTRLTVL.

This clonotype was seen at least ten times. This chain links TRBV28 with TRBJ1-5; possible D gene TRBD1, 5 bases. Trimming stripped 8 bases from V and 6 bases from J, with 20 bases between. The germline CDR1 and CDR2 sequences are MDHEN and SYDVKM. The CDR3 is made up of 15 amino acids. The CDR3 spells CASGGLGVVSQPQHF. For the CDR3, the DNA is TGTGCCAGCGGTGGGCTAGGGGTCGTTAGTCAGCCCCAGCATTTT.

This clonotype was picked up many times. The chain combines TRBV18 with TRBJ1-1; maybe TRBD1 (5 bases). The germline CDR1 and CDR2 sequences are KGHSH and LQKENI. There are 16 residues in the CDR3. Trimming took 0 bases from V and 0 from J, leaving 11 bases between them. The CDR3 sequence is CASSPPGRKLNTEAFF. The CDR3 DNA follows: TGTGCCAGCTCACCACCGGGACGGAAGCTGAACACTGAAGCTTTCTTT.

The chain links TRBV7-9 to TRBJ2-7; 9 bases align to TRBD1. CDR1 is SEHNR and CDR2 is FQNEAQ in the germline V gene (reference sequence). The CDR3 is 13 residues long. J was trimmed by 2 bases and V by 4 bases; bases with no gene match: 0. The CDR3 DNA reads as TGTGCCAGCAGCTGGACAGGGGCCTACGAGCAGTACGTC. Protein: CASSWTGAYEQYV.

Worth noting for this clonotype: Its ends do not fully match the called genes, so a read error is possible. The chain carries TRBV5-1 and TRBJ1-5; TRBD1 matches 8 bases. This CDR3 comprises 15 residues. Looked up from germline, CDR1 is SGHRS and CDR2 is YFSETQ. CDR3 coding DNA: TGCGCCAGCAGTCCCGGGACAGGTACGGATCAGCCCCAGAATTTT. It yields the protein CASSPGTGTDQPQNF. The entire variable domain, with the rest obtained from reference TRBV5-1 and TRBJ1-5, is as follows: KAGVTQTPRYLIKTRGQQVTLSCSPISGHRSVSWYQQTPGQGLQFLFEYFSETQRNKGNFPGRFSGRQFSNSRSEMNVSTLELGDSALYLCASSPGTGTDQPQNFGDGTRLSIL.

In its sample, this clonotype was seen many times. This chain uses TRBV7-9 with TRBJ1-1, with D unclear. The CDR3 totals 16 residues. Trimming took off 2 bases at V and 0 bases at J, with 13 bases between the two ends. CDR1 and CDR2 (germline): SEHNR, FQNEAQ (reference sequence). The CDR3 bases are TGTGCCAGCAGCTTACCGACATTTGAGATGAACACTGAAGCTTTCTTT. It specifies CASSLPTFEMNTEAFF.

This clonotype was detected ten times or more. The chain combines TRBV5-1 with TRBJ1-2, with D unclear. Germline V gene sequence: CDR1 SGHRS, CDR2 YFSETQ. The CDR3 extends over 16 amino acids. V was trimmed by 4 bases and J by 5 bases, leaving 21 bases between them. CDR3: CASSPSSTGGKYGYTF. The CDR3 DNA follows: TGCGCCAGCAGCCCTTCTTCCACGGGCGGGAAGTATGGCTACACCTTC. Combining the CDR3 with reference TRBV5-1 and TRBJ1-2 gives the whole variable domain KAGVTQTPRYLIKTRGQQVTLSCSPISGHRSVSWYQQTPGQGLQFLFEYFSETQRNKGNFPGRFSGRQFSNSRSEMNVSTLELGDSALYLCASSPSSTGGKYGYTFGSGTRLTVV.

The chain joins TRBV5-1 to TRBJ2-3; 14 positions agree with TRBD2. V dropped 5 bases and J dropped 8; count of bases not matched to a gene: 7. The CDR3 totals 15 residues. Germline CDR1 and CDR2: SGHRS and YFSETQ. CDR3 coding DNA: TGCGCCAGCAGGACGACTAGCGGGGGGGCGGGTACGCAGTATTTT. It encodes CASRTTSGGAGTQYF.

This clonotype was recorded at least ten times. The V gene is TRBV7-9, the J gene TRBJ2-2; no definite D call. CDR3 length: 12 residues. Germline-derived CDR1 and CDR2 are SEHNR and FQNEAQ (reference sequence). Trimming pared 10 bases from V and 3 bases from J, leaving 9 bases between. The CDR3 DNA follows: TGTGCCACCAACAAAGACACCGGGGAGCTGTTTTTT. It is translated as CATNKDTGELFF.

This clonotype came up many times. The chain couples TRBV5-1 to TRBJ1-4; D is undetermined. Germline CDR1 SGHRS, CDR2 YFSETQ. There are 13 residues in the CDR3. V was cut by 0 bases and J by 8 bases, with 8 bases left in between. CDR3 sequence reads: CASSLDLREKLFF. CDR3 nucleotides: TGCGCCAGCAGCTTGGACTTGAGGGAAAAACTGTTTTTT.

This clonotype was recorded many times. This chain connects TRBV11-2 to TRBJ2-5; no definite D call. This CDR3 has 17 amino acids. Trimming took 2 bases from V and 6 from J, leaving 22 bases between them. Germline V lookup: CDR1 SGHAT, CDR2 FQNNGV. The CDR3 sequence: CASSLRDLTGKRKTQYF. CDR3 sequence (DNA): TGTGCCAGCAGCTTACGAGACCTAACCGGCAAAAGGAAGACCCAGTACTTC.

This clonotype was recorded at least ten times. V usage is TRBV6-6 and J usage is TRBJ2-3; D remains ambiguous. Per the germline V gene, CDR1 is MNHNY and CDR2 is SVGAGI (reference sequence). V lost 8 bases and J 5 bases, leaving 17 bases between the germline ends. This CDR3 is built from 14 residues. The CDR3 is CASRLVAHGDTQYF. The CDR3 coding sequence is TGTGCCAGCCGTCTAGTCGCACATGGAGATACGCAGTATTTT.